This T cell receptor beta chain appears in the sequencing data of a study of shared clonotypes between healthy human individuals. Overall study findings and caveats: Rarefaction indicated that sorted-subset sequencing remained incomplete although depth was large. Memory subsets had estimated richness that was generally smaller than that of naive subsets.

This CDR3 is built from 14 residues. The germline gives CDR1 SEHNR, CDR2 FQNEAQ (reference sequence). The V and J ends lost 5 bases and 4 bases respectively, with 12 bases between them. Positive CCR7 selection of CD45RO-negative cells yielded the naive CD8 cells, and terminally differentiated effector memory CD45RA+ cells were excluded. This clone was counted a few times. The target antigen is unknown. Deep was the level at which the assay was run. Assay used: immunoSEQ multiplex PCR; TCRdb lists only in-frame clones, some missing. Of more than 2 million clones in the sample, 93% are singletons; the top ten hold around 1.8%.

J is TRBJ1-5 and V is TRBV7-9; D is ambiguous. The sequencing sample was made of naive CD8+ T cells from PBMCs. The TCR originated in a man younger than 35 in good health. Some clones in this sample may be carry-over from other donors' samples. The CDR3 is CASSQSTGNQPQHF. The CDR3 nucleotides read TGTGCCAGCAGCCAGTCCACGGGGAATCAGCCCCAGCATTTT.